This TCR beta chain was sequenced during a study of blood T cell repertoires in COVID-19. Across the whole study: The samples span acute and convalescent COVID-19 from the United States, Italy and Spain. Nucleic acid was either cDNA or gDNA, and it came from T cells, B-cell-depleted T cells, or PBMCs.

The germline gives CDR1 MNHNY, CDR2 SVGAGI (reference sequence). Trimming cost V 6 bases and J 4 bases, with 4 bases left between them. CDR3 length: 11 amino acids. Study processing details: Scientists estimated how many nucleated cells there were by amplifying reference gene primers. Assay: immunoSEQ multiplex PCR; the TCRdb copy retains only in-frame clones and omits some. For V, J and clone size, that table is used; D and trimming come from the DNA. The sample lists 70,000 or so clones, around 83% occurring once. Sequencing input: peripheral blood. This rearrangement joins TRBV6-6 to TRBJ1-5; D uncertain. The source is a woman older than 75 with acute or convalescent COVID-19. DNA of the CDR3: TGTGCCAGCAGCCAAAATCAGCCCCAGCATTTT. Protein sequence: CASSQNQPQHF.